The next 17 T cell receptor beta chains were all read from a single sample in a study of shared clonotypes between healthy human individuals. The naive CD8 fraction comprised CD45RO-negative cells positively selected for CCR7 and excluded terminally differentiated effector memory CD45RA+ cells. Some clones are missing from TCRdb's copy, which holds only in-frame ones; the method was immunoSEQ multiplex PCR. Altogether almost 700,000 clones are present, roughly nine tenths being singletons, with the ten largest covering 24%. Sequencing was carried out using naive CD8+ T cells sorted from blood. The receptor set was obtained from a man aged 25 to 40 in good health.

The chain recombines TRBV10-2 with TRBJ2-7; D is undetermined. From germline, CDR1 is WSHSY and CDR2 SAAADI. The CDR3 is 11 residues long. V lost 2 bases and J 6 bases, leaving 5 bases between the germline ends. CDR3 in amino acids: CASSETGEQYF. CDR3 nucleotides: TGCGCCAGCAGTGAGACCGGCGAGCAGTACTTC.

This clone was detected once. The rearrangement joins TRBV4-1 to TRBJ2-7; D might be TRBD2 (5 bases). Trimming shortened V by 4 bases and J by 3 bases, and 16 bases separated the two germline ends. The length of the CDR3 is 15 residues. Germline CDR1 is MGHRA and CDR2 is YSYEKL. The CDR3 sequence is CASSLLSSRNYEQYF. As DNA, the CDR3 is TGCGCCAGCAGCCTCCTATCTAGCCGGAACTACGAGCAGTACTTC.

As to this clone: The junction departs from germline at one end; a sequencing error may be responsible. This sequence joins TRBV5-3 and TRBJ1-4; D not resolved. TRBV5-3 is annotated as an ORF whose role is uncertain. This CDR3 comprises 15 residues. This chain's CDR3 is CARSLDPITNQKLFF. The CDR3 DNA is TGTGCCAGAAGCTTGGACCCCATCACTAATCAAAAACTGTTTTTT.

The chain links TRBV5-1 to TRBJ2-1, with 13 bases that match TRBD2. Germline assignment: CDR1 SGHRS and CDR2 YFSETQ. CDR3 length: 19 residues. V was clipped by 0 bases and J by 2 bases; unmatched bases: 8. DNA of the CDR3: TGCGCCAGCAGCTTGGGGACTAGCGGGAGTAGGCGCGCCTACAATGAGCAGTTCTTC. Translating gives CASSLGTSGSRRAYNEQFF.

J is TRBJ2-3 and V is TRBV27; the match to TRBD2 covers 9 bases. Per germline, CDR1 MNHEY and CDR2 SMNVEV (reference sequence). The trim removed 5 bases at V and 5 bases at J, leaving 5 bases unmatched. There are 14 residues in the CDR3. The CDR3 DNA is TGTGCCAGCAGTCCAGGACTAGCGCAAGATACGCAGTATTTT. It encodes CASSPGLAQDTQYF.

This rearrangement joins TRBV11-3 to TRBJ2-7, with D possibly being TRBD1 (5 bases). Germline V gene data show CDR1 as SGHNT and CDR2 as YENEEA. This CDR3 spans 12 amino acids. Between the trimmed V and J ends, which lost 6 bases and 6 bases, there was a span of 12 bases. CDR3 in amino acids: CASRGASSEQYF. The CDR3 region has the DNA TGTGCCAGCAGAGGGGCCAGCTCCGAGCAGTACTTC. The complete variable domain, with remaining parts taken from reference TRBV11-3 and TRBJ2-7, reads EAGVVQSPRYKIIEKKQPVAFWCNPISGHNTLYWYLQNLGQGPELLIRYENEEAVDDSQLPKDRFSAERLKGVDSTLKIQPAELGDSAVYLCASRGASSEQYFGPGTRLTVT.

The V gene is TRBV6-5, the J gene TRBJ2-7, with D possibly matching TRBD1 (6 bases). V lost 5 bases and J 2 bases, leaving 13 bases between the germline ends. Germline V gene lookup returns CDR1 MNHEY and CDR2 SVGAGI. The length of the CDR3 is 14 residues. Here the CDR3 DNA reads TGTGCCAGCAGTCCGTTGACAGGTCCCTACGAGCAGTACTTC. This codes for CASSPLTGPYEQYF.

This clone turned up a few times. The gene calls are TRBV19 and TRBJ2-7; D is perhaps TRBD2 (6 bases). The CDR3 contains 13 residues. Trimming took off 3 bases at V and 6 bases at J, with 12 bases between the two ends. CDR1 LNHDA and CDR2 SQIVND come from the germline V gene (reference sequence). CDR3 protein: CASSMGLAAEQYF. The CDR3 nucleotides read TGTGCCAGTAGTATGGGACTTGCTGCCGAGCAGTACTTC.

As for this clone: Germline and junction disagree at one end, which may indicate a read error. The chain is built from TRBV4-3 and TRBJ2-3; D perhaps matches TRBD1 (6 bases). Germline CDR1 LGHNA, CDR2 YSLEER. CDR3 length: 13 residues. The CDR3 nucleotides are TGCGCCAGCAGCCAAGATGGCAGGGGCCCGTCCGCCTTT. Translating gives CASSQDGRGPSAF.

The J gene is TRBJ1-4, the V gene TRBV28; TRBD1 is a possible D gene (5 bases). Germline V gene lookup returns CDR1 MDHEN and CDR2 SYDVKM. V was trimmed by 5 bases and J by 6 bases, leaving 19 bases between them. This CDR3 is built from 16 residues. The DNA for the CDR3 is TGTGCCAGCAGTCCAAGACTCCAGGACATCGATGAAAAACTGTTTTTT. Residues: CASSPRLQDIDEKLFF.

The rearrangement uses TRBV7-9 and TRBJ1-4; no clear D. The length of the CDR3 is 12 residues. CDR1 and CDR2 from the germline V gene are SEHNR and FQNEAQ (reference sequence). Trimming stripped 2 bases from V and 4 bases from J, with 2 bases between. This CDR3 is CASSLFNEKLFF. CDR3 coding DNA: TGTGCCAGCAGCTTATTTAATGAAAAACTGTTTTTT.

The chain links TRBV7-9 to TRBJ2-1; D gene uncertain. The CDR3 contains 14 residues. From germline, CDR1 is SEHNR and CDR2 FQNEAQ (reference sequence). The germline V and J ends were trimmed by 4 bases and 8 bases, with 15 bases remaining between them. Here the CDR3 DNA reads TGTGCCAGCAGCTCGGAGCGCGCAATGGATGAGCAGTTCTTC. Amino acid sequence: CASSSERAMDEQFF.

This rearrangement joins TRBV27 to TRBJ1-1, with D perhaps matching TRBD1 (6 bases). The germline gives CDR1 MNHEY, CDR2 SMNVEV (reference sequence). The CDR3 runs to 14 residues. The V gene lost 4 bases and the J gene lost 3 bases, with 12 bases spanning the gap. The CDR3 region has the DNA TGTGCCAGCAGTTCAAACAGGGTTGACACTGAAGCTTTCTTT. Protein product: CASSSNRVDTEAFF.

The chain combines TRBV11-2 with TRBJ2-2; 7 nucleotides agree with TRBD1. The CDR3 consists of 15 residues. V shed 3 bases, J shed 6 bases, and the junction held 7 bases outside the gene matches. Germline V CDR1 and CDR2: SGHAT, FQNNGV. The CDR3 nucleotides read TGTGCCAGCAGCTTTTCGGGACAGACCGCCGGGGAGCTGTTTTTT. It codes for CASSFSGQTAGELFF.

This chain links TRBV2 with TRBJ2-1; no clear D gene. The V end was cut by 8 bases, the J end by 4 bases, with 15 bases between. Germline values: CDR1 SNHLY, CDR2 FYNNEI. The CDR3 runs 14 residues. CDR3 residues: CASAGSWSYNEQFF. CDR3 nucleotide sequence: TGTGCCAGCGCCGGCTCCTGGAGTTACAATGAGCAGTTCTTC.

This clone was detected only once. The rearrangement joins TRBV15 to TRBJ2-2; possibly TRBD2 for D (6 bases). Per the germline V gene, CDR1 is LNHNV and CDR2 is YYDKDF (reference sequence). The CDR3 contains 17 residues. V was shortened by 0 bases and J by 6 bases, with 17 bases between the two germline ends. The CDR3 sequence is CATSRDFREISAGELFF. The CDR3 DNA sequence: TGTGCCACCAGCAGAGATTTCCGGGAGATCAGCGCCGGGGAGCTGTTTTTT.

Notes on this clone: An end of the junction does not agree with germline; a read error may underlie this. V usage is TRBV6-1 and J usage is TRBJ2-5, with D hard to call. CDR1 MNHNS and CDR2 SASEGT come from the germline V gene. This CDR3 has 13 residues. In nucleotides, the CDR3 is TGTGCCGGAGTGGACGGAATGAAAGAGACCCAGCACTTC. Its protein is CAGVDGMKETQHF.